The 14 T cell receptor beta chains listed next were all sequenced from one sample in a study of blood T cell repertoires in COVID-19 (dated by TCRdb to the early 2020s). The receptor library was made with the immunoSEQ multiplex PCR assay. Here the immuneACCESS table is served through TCRdb, limited to in-frame sequences with V and J called. Missing clones are a known gap in these copies; in checked studies unresolved V genes cover under half, and the rest lacks a known reason. The table for this sample lists 140,000 to 150,000 clones; around 88% of them were counted only once. The ten top clones hold around 3.2% of the sample. Sequences were obtained from peripheral blood. The receptor source for this set is a man aged 55 to 70 with active or convalescent COVID-19.

The J gene is TRBJ2-1, the V gene TRBV24-1; 9 positions agree with TRBD1. Germline V gene data show CDR1 as KGHDR and CDR2 as SFDVKD. Trimming cost V 1 base and J 1 base; bases outside gene matches: 1. The CDR3 is 16 amino acids. The CDR3 sequence: CATSDFGQGSYNEQFF. CDR3 DNA: TGTGCCACCAGTGATTTCGGACAGGGGTCCTACAATGAGCAGTTCTTC.

This clone was recorded once. The V and J genes are TRBV24-1 and TRBJ1-1; D might be TRBD1 (5 bases). With 5 bases removed from V and 5 bases from J, the gap between germline ends came to 14 bases. This CDR3 region has 14 residues. Per germline, CDR1 KGHDR and CDR2 SFDVKD. CDR3 sequence: CATSAPGNPTEAFF. The CDR3 DNA reads TGTGCCACCAGTGCCCCAGGGAACCCAACTGAAGCTTTCTTT.

This clone was seen more than once but under ten times. V usage is TRBV11-2 and J usage is TRBJ1-1; TRBD1 is a possible D gene (5 bases). V was pared by 2 bases and J by 6 bases, with 19 bases between. Germline values: CDR1 SGHAT, CDR2 FQNNGV. The CDR3 consists of 16 residues. The CDR3 spells CASSLRFTGDRAEAFF. In DNA, the CDR3 is TGTGCCAGCAGCTTACGGTTTACGGGGGATCGCGCTGAAGCTTTCTTT.

This chain uses TRBV11-3 with TRBJ2-1, with 11 bases identical to TRBD2. CDR1 is SGHNT and CDR2 is YENEEA in the germline V gene. CDR3 length: 16 residues. V lost 6 bases, J lost 9 bases, and 13 bases stayed unmatched. CDR3 region: CASSFGSSGRTGEQFF. For the CDR3, the DNA is TGTGCCAGCAGTTTCGGGTCTAGCGGGAGGACTGGTGAGCAGTTCTTC.

V and J are TRBV5-1 and TRBJ2-7, with 10 bases fitting TRBD2. Per germline, CDR1 SGHRS and CDR2 YFSETQ. Trimming removed 0 bases from V and 4 bases from J; junction bases left unmatched: 7. The CDR3 consists of 16 residues. CDR3 sequence: CASSLVGGLAPYEQYF. As DNA, the CDR3 is TGCGCCAGCAGCTTGGTGGGGGGACTAGCGCCTTACGAGCAGTACTTC.

The rearrangement links TRBV5-1 to TRBJ2-1; a weak D match, TRBD2 (5 bases). The V end was cut by 2 bases, the J end by 1 base, with 10 bases between. CDR3 length: 15 amino acids. Germline values: CDR1 SGHRS, CDR2 YFSETQ. The CDR3 region is CASSFPAASYNEQFF. Here the CDR3 DNA reads TGCGCCAGCAGCTTTCCAGCGGCTTCCTACAATGAGCAGTTCTTC.

This clone was detected only once. This chain links TRBV7-3 with TRBJ1-3; 7 positions agree with TRBD1. Germline assignment: CDR1 SGHTA and CDR2 FQGTGA. V shed 5 bases, J shed 1 base, and the junction held 8 bases outside the gene matches. CDR3 length equals 16 residues. The CDR3 loop is CASSLSGGVSGNTIYF. CDR3 DNA sequence: TGTGCCAGCAGCCTGTCAGGGGGTGTATCTGGAAACACCATATATTTT.

CDR3 region: CAIRSKTGGDQPQHF. CDR3 coding DNA: TGTGCCATCAGAAGCAAGACAGGGGGGGATCAGCCCCAGCATTTT. The rearrangement links TRBV10-3 to TRBJ1-5; 9 bases are shared with TRBD1. V lost 6 bases to trimming and J lost 5 bases; unmatched junction nucleotides: 8. The CDR3 length is 15 residues. The germline CDR1 and CDR2 sequences are ENHRY and SYGVKD.

This clone was picked up one time. This chain uses TRBV4-2 with TRBJ1-4; 7 bases are shared with TRBD1. After removal of 5 bases from V and 4 bases from J, the junction contained 7 bases not matched to a gene. This CDR3 is built from 15 residues. CDR1 and CDR2 from the germline V gene are LGHNA and YNFKEQ. CDR3 DNA sequence: TGTGCCAGCAGCGCTCCGGGACAGATTAATGAAAAACTGTTTTTT. Protein: CASSAPGQINEKLFF.

This clone was picked up one time. The chain combines TRBV7-9 with TRBJ2-7, with 7 bases aligning to TRBD2. Germline loops: CDR1 SEHNR, CDR2 FQNEAQ (reference sequence). The CDR3 is 17 amino acids. The J segment lost 2 bases and the V segment lost 5 bases, leaving 15 bases of the junction unmatched. For the CDR3, the DNA is TGTGCCAGCAGCCCCTATGGGGGGGGTGCCCTGGCCTACGAGCAGTACTTC. Translated: CASSPYGGGALAYEQYF.

The J gene is TRBJ2-1, the V gene TRBV6-2 or TRBV6-3; 10 positions agree with TRBD2. V was clipped by 6 bases and J by 4 bases; unmatched bases: 18. This CDR3 is 19 amino acids long. Germline-derived CDR1 and CDR2 are MNHEY and SVGEGT. CDR3 loop: CASSLPGLREAGGYNEQFF. The CDR3 coding sequence is TGTGCCAGCAGCTTGCCTGGCCTGAGAGAAGCGGGGGGGTACAATGAGCAGTTCTTC.

This clone was counted a few times. The rearrangement uses TRBV29-1 and TRBJ1-1; perhaps TRBD1 as D (5 bases). The CDR3 has 12 amino acids. Trimming shortened V by 4 bases and J by 0 bases, and 6 bases separated the two germline ends. The germline CDR1 and CDR2 sequences are SQVTM and ANQGSEA. This CDR3 is CSVGQLNTEAFF. CDR3 nucleotides: TGCAGCGTTGGACAGTTGAACACTGAAGCTTTCTTT.

The chain is built from TRBV19 and TRBJ2-4, with 9 bases fitting TRBD2. Per the germline V gene, CDR1 is LNHDA and CDR2 is SQIVND (reference sequence). The junction had 2 bases not matched to a gene; V was cut back by 0 bases and J by 5 bases. The CDR3 loop spans 15 amino acids. The CDR3 here is CASSIESGGQNIQYF. CDR3 nucleotides: TGTGCCAGTAGTATAGAGAGCGGGGGGCAAAACATTCAGTACTTC.

V gene TRBV3-1 (or the pseudogene TRBV3-2) combines with J gene TRBJ2-7; possibly TRBD1 for D (5 bases). V lost 0 bases and J 2 bases, leaving 11 bases between the germline ends. The germline gives CDR1 LGHDT, CDR2 YNNKEL (reference sequence). The CDR3 has 15 residues. The CDR3 bases are TGTGCCAGCAGCCAAGATAACAGGTCAACCTACGAGCAGTACTTC. Translating gives CASSQDNRSTYEQYF.